This TCR beta chain was recorded in a study of cytomegalovirus exposure and HLA in healthy donors. Study-level background: Earlier, 90 million to 140 million unique TCR beta sequences were recovered from about 200 million T cells by an analysis. Study-level points and caveats: There were a few CMV-associated chains whose specificity for CMV antigens was confirmed in vitro. Researchers had no immune exposure information except CMV serostatus available.

Details on this clone: Its antigen is unidentified.

PCR used 60 Vbeta primers and 13 Jbeta primers. Sequencing was performed with immunoSEQ multiplex PCR; in TCRdb, only in-frame clones are kept and a portion is missing. The sample yields 120,000 to 150,000 clones, roughly 79% seen once. V lost 3 bases to trimming and J lost 1 base; unmatched junction nucleotides: 0. Germline-derived CDR1 and CDR2 are SGDLS and YYNGEE. The CDR3 loop spans 15 amino acids. The rearrangement links TRBV9 to TRBJ2-2, with 10 bases lining up with TRBD2. Sequencing was done on a sample of PBMCs. This clonotype was obtained from a man younger than 30 in good health and CMV-seronegative. The CDR3 region is CASSASGGNTGELFF. CDR3 sequence (DNA): TGTGCCAGCAGCGCTAGCGGGGGGAACACCGGGGAGCTGTTTTTT.